These 10 T cell receptor beta chains were all obtained from the same sample, sequenced in a study of T cells after somatic rescue of genetic block. Method: immunoSEQ multiplex PCR; TCRdb's copy keeps in-frame clones and lacks some. The sample shows 80,000 to 100,000 clones, around 89% of them seen only once. The sequenced sample consisted of peripheral blood mononuclear cells (PBMCs). These receptor sequences come from a woman between 18 and 29 years old.

The V call is TRBV27, the J call TRBJ1-5, with TRBD1 matching 9 bases. J gave up 6 bases and V 5 bases, and 14 bases lay outside the gene matches. The CDR3 has 17 residues. Germline V CDR1 and CDR2: MNHEY, SMNVEV (reference sequence). The CDR3 sequence: CASSPFGTGRVGQPQHF. The DNA of the CDR3 is TGTGCCAGCAGTCCCTTTGGGACAGGGAGGGTGGGTCAGCCCCAGCATTTT.

The count of this clone is one. The J gene is TRBJ1-6, the V gene TRBV10-1; 8 positions agree with TRBD1. CDR3 size: 14 residues. Germline V gene sequence: CDR1 WNHNN, CDR2 SYGVQD (reference sequence). J lost 7 bases, V lost 8 bases, and 7 bases had no gene match. This CDR3 reads CASGLRDRNSPLHF. The CDR3 nucleotides read TGCGCCAGCGGATTAAGGGACAGGAATTCACCCCTCCACTTT.

This clone appeared a few times. V usage is TRBV6-4 and J usage is TRBJ2-1, with D unresolved. The V end lost 4 bases, the J end lost 4 bases, and 8 bases lay between the germline ends. Germline values: CDR1 MRHNA, CDR2 SNTAGT. The CDR3 totals 13 residues. The CDR3 nucleotides read TGTGCCAGCAGTGCAACCGAATACAATGAGCAGTTCTTC. As protein: CASSATEYNEQFF.

This chain joins TRBV6-5 and TRBJ1-2; D is perhaps TRBD1 (6 bases). Deletions cut 6 bases from V and 8 bases from J, with 22 bases between. CDR3 length equals 15 residues. Germline CDR1 is MNHEY and CDR2 is SVGAGI. CDR3 nucleotide sequence: TGTGCCAGCAGACTAGACGCGCGTCAGGGGTTGGGCTACACCTTC. Its translation: CASRLDARQGLGYTF.

This sequence joins TRBV7-2 and TRBJ2-1; D unclear. V lost 5 bases to trimming and J lost 0 bases, with 20 bases between them. The germline gives CDR1 SGHTA, CDR2 FQGNSA. The CDR3 is 18 amino acids. CDR3 bases: TGTGCCAGCAGCCCCATGGCCCCGATACTACCCTCCTACAATGAGCAGTTCTTC. It codes for CASSPMAPILPSYNEQFF.

The genes are TRBV30 and TRBJ1-5; D not certain. Per germline, CDR1 GTSNPN and CDR2 SVGIG (reference sequence). The V end lost 0 bases, the J end lost 0 bases, and 9 bases lay between the germline ends. There are 15 residues in the CDR3. As DNA, the CDR3 is TGTGCCTGGAGTGTGAACAGTTATAGCAATCAGCCCCAGCATTTT. Translation: CAWSVNSYSNQPQHF.

The chain has TRBV6-5 and TRBJ2-1; the D gene is possibly TRBD2 (5 bases). V was pared by 6 bases and J by 0 bases, with 9 bases between. The CDR3 consists of 14 residues. The germline CDR1 and CDR2 sequences are MNHEY and SVGAGI. The CDR3 region is CASRRVSSYNEQFF. The CDR3 DNA is TGTGCCAGCAGGCGGGTAAGCTCCTACAATGAGCAGTTCTTC.

The chain employs TRBV19 and TRBJ1-2, with 10 bases fitting TRBD1. This CDR3 spans 16 amino acids. Germline V gives CDR1 LNHDA, CDR2 SQIVND (reference sequence). After removal of 5 bases from V and 3 bases from J, the junction contained 9 bases not matched to a gene. The CDR3 region is CASSYPGQGNYYGYTF. CDR3 bases: TGTGCCAGTAGTTACCCGGGACAGGGGAATTACTATGGCTACACCTTC.

The rearrangement links TRBV7-6 to TRBJ2-3; a possible D gene is TRBD1 (6 bases). V was pared by 9 bases and J by 0 bases, with 16 bases between. In germline, CDR1 is SGHVS, CDR2 FNYEAQ. The CDR3 consists of 15 residues. DNA for the CDR3: TGTGCCAGTCTCCACAGGGATTCTAGCACAGATACGCAGTATTTT. Its translation is CASLHRDSSTDTQYF. The full variable domain, its missing parts supplied by reference TRBV7-6 and TRBJ2-3, is GAGVSQSPRYKVTKRGQDVALRCDPISGHVSLYWYRQALGQGPEFLTYFNYEAQQDKSGLPNDRFSAERPEGSISTLTIQRTEQRDSAMYRCASLHRDSSTDTQYFGPGTRLTVL.

This chain connects TRBV7-2 to TRBJ1-2; D unclear. The CDR3 extends over 15 amino acids. V shed 5 bases and J shed 8 bases, with 21 bases lying between them. Germline CDR1 and CDR2: SGHTA and FQGNSA. In DNA form, the CDR3 reads TGTGCCAGCAGCCCCGAGGGAGCCCCTCCTAGGGGCTACACCTTC. It translates to CASSPEGAPPRGYTF.